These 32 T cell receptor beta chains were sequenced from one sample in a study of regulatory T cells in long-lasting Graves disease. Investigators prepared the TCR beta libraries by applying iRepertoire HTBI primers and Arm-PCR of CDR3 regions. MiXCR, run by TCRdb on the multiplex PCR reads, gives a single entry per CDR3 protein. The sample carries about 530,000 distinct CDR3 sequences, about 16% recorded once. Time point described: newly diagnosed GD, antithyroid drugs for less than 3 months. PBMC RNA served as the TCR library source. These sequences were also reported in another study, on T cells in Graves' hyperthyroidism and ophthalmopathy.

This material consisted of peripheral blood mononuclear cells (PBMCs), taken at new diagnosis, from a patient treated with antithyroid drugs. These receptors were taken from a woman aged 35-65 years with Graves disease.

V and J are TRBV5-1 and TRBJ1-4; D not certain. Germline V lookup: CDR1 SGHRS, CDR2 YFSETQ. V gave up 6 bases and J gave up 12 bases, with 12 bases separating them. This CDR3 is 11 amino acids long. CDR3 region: CASTKDGELFF. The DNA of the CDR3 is TGCGCCAGCACCAAGGATGGGGAACTGTTTTTT.

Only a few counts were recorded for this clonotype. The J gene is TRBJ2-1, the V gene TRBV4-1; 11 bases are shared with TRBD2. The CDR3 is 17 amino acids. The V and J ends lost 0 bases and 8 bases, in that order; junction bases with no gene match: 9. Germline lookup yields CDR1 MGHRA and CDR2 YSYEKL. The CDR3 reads CASSQDRTSGGGDEQFF. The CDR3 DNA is TGCGCCAGCAGCCAAGATCGCACTAGCGGGGGAGGGGATGAGCAGTTCTTC.

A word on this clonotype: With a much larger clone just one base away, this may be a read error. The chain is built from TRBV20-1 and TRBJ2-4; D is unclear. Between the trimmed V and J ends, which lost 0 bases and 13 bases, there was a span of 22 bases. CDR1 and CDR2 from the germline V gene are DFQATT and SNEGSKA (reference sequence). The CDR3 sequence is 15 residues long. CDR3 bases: TGCAGTGCTAGAGATGGTAGTACGCATTACAATGAGCAGTACTTC. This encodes CSARDGSTHYNEQYF.

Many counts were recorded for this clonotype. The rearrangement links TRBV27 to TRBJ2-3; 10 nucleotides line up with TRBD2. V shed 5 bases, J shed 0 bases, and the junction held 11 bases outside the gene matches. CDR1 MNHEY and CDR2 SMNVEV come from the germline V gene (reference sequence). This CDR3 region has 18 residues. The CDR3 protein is CASSLRSSGGTSTDTQYF. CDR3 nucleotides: TGTGCCAGCAGTCTGCGGTCTAGCGGGGGAACTAGCACAGATACGCAGTATTTT.

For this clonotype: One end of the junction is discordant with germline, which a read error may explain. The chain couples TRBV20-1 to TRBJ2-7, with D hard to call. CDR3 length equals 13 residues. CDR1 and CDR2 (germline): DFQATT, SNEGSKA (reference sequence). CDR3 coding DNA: TGCAGTGCTAGAGAGATGACACGATACGGGCAGTACTTC. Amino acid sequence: CSAREMTRYGQYF.

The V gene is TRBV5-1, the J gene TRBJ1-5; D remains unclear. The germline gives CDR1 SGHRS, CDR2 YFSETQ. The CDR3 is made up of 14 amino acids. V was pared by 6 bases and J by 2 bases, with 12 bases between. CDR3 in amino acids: CASINPGGNQPQHF. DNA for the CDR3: TGCGCCAGCATAAACCCCGGGGGCAATCAGCCCCAGCATTTT.

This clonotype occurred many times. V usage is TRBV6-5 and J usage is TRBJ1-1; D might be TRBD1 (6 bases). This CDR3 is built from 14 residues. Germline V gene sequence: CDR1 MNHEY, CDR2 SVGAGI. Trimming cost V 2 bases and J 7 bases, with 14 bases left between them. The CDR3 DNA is TGTGCCAGCAGTTACAGGGGGGGTTTAGATGAAGCTTTCTTT. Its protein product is CASSYRGGLDEAFF.

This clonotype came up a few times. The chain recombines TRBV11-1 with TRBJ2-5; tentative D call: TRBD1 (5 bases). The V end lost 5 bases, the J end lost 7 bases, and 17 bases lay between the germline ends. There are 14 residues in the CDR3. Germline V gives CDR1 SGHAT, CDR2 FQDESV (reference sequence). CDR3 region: CASSQEDRRGTQYF. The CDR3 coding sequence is TGTGCCAGCAGCCAAGAAGACCGTAGGGGGACCCAGTACTTC.

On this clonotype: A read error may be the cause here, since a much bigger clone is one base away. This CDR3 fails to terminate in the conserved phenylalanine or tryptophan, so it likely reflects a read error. CDR3 sequence: CASGLVRGGFNAFY. The CDR3 coding sequence is TGTGCTAGTGGTTTGGTCCGTGGGGGATTCAACGCTTTCTAT. The rearrangement links TRBV12-5 to TRBJ1-1, with D maybe TRBD1 (5 bases). Trimming removed 0 bases at V and 11 bases at J, with 16 bases between. From germline, CDR1 is LGHNT and CDR2 FRNRAP. The CDR3 covers 14 residues.

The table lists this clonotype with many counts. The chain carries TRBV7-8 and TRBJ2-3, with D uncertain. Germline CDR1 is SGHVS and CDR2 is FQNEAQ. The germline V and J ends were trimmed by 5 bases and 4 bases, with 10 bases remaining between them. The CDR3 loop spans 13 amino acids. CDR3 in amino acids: CASSRDFPDTQYF. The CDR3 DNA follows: TGTGCCAGCAGCCGAGATTTCCCAGATACGCAGTATTTT.

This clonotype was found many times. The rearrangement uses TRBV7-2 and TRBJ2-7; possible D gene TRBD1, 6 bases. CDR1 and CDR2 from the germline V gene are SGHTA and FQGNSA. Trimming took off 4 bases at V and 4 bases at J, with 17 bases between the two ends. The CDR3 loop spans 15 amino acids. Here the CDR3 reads CASSSVPTGDYEQYF. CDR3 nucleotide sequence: TGTGCCAGCAGCTCGGTTCCGACAGGAGATTACGAGCAGTACTTC.

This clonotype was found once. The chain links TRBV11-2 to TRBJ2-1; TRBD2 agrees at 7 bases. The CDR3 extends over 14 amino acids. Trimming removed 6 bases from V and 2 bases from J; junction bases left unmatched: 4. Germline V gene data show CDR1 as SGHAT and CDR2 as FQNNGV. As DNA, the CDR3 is TGTGCCAGCAGACCGGCGGGGGCCTACAATGAGCAGTTCTTC. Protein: CASRPAGAYNEQFF.

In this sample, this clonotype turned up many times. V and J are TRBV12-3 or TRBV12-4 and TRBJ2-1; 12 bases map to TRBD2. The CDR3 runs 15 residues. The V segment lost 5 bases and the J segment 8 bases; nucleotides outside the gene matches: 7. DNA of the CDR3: TGTGCCAGCAGTACGCTAGCGGGGGGGCTGGATGAGCAGTTCTTC. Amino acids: CASSTLAGGLDEQFF.

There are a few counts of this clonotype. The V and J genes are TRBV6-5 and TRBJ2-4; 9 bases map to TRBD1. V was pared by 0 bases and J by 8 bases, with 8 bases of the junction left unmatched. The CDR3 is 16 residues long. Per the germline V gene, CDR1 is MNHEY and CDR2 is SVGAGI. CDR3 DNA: TGTGCCAGCAGTTACTCGAGCGGGACAGGGATAGACATTCAGTACTTC. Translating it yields CASSYSSGTGIDIQYF.

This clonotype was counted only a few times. The CDR3 nucleotides are TGCAGCGTTGGCAGGGGAGGGGATCAGCCCCAGCATTTT. This gives the protein CSVGRGGDQPQHF. The rearrangement joins TRBV29-1 to TRBJ1-5; maybe TRBD1 (6 bases). The V and J ends lost 4 bases and 5 bases respectively, with 12 bases between them. The CDR3 covers 13 residues. CDR1 SQVTM and CDR2 ANQGSEA come from the germline V gene.

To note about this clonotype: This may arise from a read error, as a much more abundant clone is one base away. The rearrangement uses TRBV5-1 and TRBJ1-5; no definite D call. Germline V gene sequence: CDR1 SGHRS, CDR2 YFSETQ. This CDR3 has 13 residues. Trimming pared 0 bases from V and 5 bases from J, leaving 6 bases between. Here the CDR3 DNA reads TGCGCCAGCAGCTTGGCCCCCGATCAGCCCCAGCATTTT. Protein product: CASSLAPDQPQHF.

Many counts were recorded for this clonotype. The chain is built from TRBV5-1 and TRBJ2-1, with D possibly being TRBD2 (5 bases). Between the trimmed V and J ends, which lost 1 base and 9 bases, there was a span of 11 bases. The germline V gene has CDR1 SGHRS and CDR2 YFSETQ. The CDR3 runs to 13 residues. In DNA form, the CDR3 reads TGCGCCAGCAGCTTGACGGACCGGGGTGAGCAGTTCTTC. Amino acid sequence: CASSLTDRGEQFF.

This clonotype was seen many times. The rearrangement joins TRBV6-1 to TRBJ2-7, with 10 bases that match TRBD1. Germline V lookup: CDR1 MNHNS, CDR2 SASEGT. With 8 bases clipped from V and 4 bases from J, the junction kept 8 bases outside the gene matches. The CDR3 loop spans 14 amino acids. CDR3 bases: TGTGCCAGCTATAGGGACAGGGGACGGTACGAGCAGTACTTC. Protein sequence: CASYRDRGRYEQYF.

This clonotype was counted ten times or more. Here the CDR3 DNA reads TGTGCCAGCAGTGCTCCGGGACAGGGGGAGACCCAGTACTTC. This translates into CASSAPGQGETQYF. This chain links TRBV12-3 or TRBV12-4 with TRBJ2-5; 10 bases line up with TRBD1. V dropped 5 bases and J dropped 5; count of bases not matched to a gene: 5. This CDR3 region has 14 residues.

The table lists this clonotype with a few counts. For the CDR3, the DNA is TGTGCCAGCAGCTCCATCACAGACACCATATATTTT. Translation gives CASSSITDTIYF. This rearrangement joins TRBV7-2 to TRBJ1-3; D not resolved. Trimming took 4 bases from V and 8 from J, leaving 9 bases between them. CDR1 SGHTA and CDR2 FQGNSA come from the germline V gene. The CDR3 sequence is 12 residues long.

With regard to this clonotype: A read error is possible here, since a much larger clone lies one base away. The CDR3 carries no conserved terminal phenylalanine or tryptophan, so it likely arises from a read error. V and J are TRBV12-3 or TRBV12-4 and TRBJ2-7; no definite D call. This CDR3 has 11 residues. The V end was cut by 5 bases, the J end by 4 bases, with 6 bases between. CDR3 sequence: CASSIGYEQYS. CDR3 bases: TGTGCCAGCAGTATAGGGTACGAGCAGTACTCC.

Here the CDR3 reads CASSPGLRTGNEQFF. CDR3 DNA sequence: TGTGCCAGCAGCCCCGGCCTCCGGACGGGCAATGAGCAGTTCTTC. V is TRBV10-3 and J is TRBJ2-1; the D is unclear. Trimming removed 10 bases at V and 6 bases at J, with 22 bases between. The CDR3 loop spans 15 amino acids. From germline, CDR1 is ENHRY and CDR2 SYGVKD.

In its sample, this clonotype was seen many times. The CDR3: CSVTLPNYGYTF. Written as DNA, the CDR3 is TGCAGCGTTACTCTCCCTAACTATGGCTACACCTTC. The rearrangement uses TRBV29-1 and TRBJ1-2, with D unclear. V was pared by 5 bases and J by 0 bases, with 7 bases between. The CDR3 is made up of 12 amino acids. Germline V gene sequence: CDR1 SQVTM, CDR2 ANQGSEA.

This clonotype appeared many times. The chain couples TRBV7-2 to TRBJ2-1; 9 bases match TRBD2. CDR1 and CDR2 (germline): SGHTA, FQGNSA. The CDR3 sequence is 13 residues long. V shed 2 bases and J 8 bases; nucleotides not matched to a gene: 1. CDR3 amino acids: CASSLLAGYEQFF. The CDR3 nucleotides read TGTGCCAGCAGCTTACTAGCGGGGTATGAGCAGTTCTTC. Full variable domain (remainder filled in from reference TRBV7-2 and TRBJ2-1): GAGVSQSPSNKVTEKGKDVELRCDPISGHTALYWYRQSLGQGLEFLIYFQGNSAPDKSGLPSDRFSAERTGGSVSTLTIQRTQQEDSAVYLCASSLLAGYEQFFGPGTRLTVL.

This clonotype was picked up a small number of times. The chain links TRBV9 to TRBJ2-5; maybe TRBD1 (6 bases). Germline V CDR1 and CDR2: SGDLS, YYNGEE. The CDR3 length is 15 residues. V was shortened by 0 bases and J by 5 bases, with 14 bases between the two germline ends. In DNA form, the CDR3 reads TGTGCCAGCAGCGTAGCTACAGGGCCGGGCGAGACCCAGTACTTC. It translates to CASSVATGPGETQYF. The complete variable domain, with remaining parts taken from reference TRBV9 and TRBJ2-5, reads DSGVTQTPKHLITATGQRVTLRCSPRSGDLSVYWYQQSLDQGLQFLIQYYNGEERAKGNILERFSAQQFPDLHSELNLSSLELGDSALYFCASSVATGPGETQYFGPGTRLLVL.

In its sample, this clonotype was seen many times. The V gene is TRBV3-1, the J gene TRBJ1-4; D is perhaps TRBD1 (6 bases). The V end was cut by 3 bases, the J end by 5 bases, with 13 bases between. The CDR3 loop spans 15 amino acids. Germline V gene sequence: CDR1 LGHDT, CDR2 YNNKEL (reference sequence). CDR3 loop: CASSHGDTENEKLFF. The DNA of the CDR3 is TGTGCCAGCAGCCACGGGGACACGGAGAATGAAAAACTGTTTTTT.

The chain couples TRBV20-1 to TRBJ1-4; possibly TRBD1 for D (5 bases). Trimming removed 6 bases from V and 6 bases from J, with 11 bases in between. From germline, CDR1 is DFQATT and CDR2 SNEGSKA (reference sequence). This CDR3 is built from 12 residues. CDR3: CSARGRDEKLFF. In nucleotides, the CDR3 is TGCAGTGCGCGGGGCAGGGATGAAAAACTGTTTTTT.

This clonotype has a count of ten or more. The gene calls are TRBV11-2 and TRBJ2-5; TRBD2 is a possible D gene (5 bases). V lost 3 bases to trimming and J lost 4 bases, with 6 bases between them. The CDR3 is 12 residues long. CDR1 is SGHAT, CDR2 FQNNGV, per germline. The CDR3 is CASSFGVETQYF. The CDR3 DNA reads TGTGCCAGCAGCTTCGGGGTAGAGACCCAGTACTTC.

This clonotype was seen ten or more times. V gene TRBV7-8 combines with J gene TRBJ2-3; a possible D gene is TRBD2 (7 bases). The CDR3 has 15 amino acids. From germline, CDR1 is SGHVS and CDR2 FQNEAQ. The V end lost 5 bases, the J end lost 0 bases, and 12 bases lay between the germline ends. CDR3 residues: CASSPAGASTDTQYF. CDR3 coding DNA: TGTGCCAGCAGCCCCGCGGGGGCTAGCACAGATACGCAGTATTTT.

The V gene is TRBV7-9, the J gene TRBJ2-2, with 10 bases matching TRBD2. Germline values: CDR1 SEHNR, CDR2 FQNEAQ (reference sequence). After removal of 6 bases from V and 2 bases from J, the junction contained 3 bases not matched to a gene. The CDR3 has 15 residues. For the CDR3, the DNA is TGTGCCAGCAGGTGGACTAGCGGCAACACCGGGGAGCTGTTTTTT. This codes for CASRWTSGNTGELFF.

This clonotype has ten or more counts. The CDR3 sequence is CASSQYNTDTQYF. The DNA of the CDR3 is TGTGCCAGCAGCCAATATAATACAGATACGCAGTATTTT. This sequence joins TRBV3-1 and TRBJ2-3; D is unresolved. The CDR3 loop spans 13 amino acids. Trimming took 2 bases from V and 3 from J, leaving 6 bases between them. The germline gives CDR1 LGHDT, CDR2 YNNKEL (reference sequence).

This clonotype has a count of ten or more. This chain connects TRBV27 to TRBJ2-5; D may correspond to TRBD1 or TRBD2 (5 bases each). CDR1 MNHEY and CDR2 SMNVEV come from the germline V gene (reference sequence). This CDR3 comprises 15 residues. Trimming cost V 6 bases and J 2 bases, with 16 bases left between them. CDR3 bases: TGTGCCAGCAGCCCGCTACGGGGCTATCAAGAGACCCAGTACTTC. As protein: CASSPLRGYQETQYF.